This is a list of T cell receptor beta chains from one sample in a study of blood T cell repertoires in COVID-19. Generated by immunoSEQ multiplex PCR, the TCRdb table keeps only in-frame clones and is missing some. The sample contains around 41,000 clones, 90% of which appear only once. The source material was peripheral blood. These receptors originate from a human donor in a cohort sampled during active COVID-19. The CDR3 runs from the conserved cysteine through the conserved F or W. A D gene is named only where the DNA matches it firmly. Expanded clones get a size class; other rows say once, few or many, or leave the size out.

J: TRBJ1-1; size: .; D: TRBD1; V: TRBV29-1; length: 14; CDR3: CSVGAGQLNTEAFF; DNA: TGCAGCGTTGGGGCGGGACAGTTGAACACTGAAGCTTTCTTT
J: TRBJ2-3; size: .; D: .; V: TRBV29-1; length: 14; CDR3: CSVVRLAGTDTQYF; DNA: TGCAGCGTTGTTCGGTTAGCGGGCACAGATACGCAGTATTTT
J: TRBJ1-5; size: once; D: TRBD1; V: TRBV10-3; length: 13; CDR3: CATSRTGDQPQHF; DNA: TGTGCCACCAGTCGGACAGGGGATCAGCCCCAGCATTTT
J: TRBJ1-3; size: .; D: .; V: TRBV3-1/TRBV3-2; length: 17; CDR3: CASSQDLWASSGNTIYF; DNA: TGTGCCAGCAGCCAAGATTTATGGGCCAGCTCTGGAAACACCATATATTTT
J: TRBJ1-6; size: .; D: TRBD1; V: TRBV6-1; length: 16; CDR3: CASSEGAGTGNSPLHF; DNA: TGTGCCAGCAGTGAAGGTGCGGGGACAGGGAATTCACCCCTCCACTTT
J: TRBJ2-3; size: .; D: TRBD2; V: TRBV4-1; length: 19; CDR3: CASSQPIAAKRGGGHTQYF; DNA: TGCGCCAGCAGCCAACCTATTGCGGCTAAGCGGGGGGGAGGTCATACGCAGTATTTT
J: TRBJ1-4; size: .; D: .; V: TRBV28; length: 14; CDR3: CATNFPGSNVGLFF; DNA: TGTGCCACGAATTTTCCAGGGTCCAATGTCGGGCTGTTTTTT
J: TRBJ2-3; size: .; D: TRBD1; V: TRBV18; length: 12; CDR3: CASSPGTGGEDF; DNA: TGTGCCAGCTCACCTGGGACAGGGGGCGAGGATTTT
J: TRBJ2-2; size: .; D: .; V: TRBV4-2; length: 13; CDR3: CASSQAVTGELFF; DNA: TGTGCCAGCAGCCAAGCGGTCACCGGGGAGCTGTTTTTT
J: TRBJ1-1; size: .; D: TRBD1; V: TRBV6-5; length: 15; CDR3: CASSYGWTGRTEAFF; DNA: TGTGCCAGCAGTTACGGGTGGACAGGGAGGACTGAAGCTTTCTTT
J: TRBJ1-2; size: .; D: .; V: TRBV28; length: 12; CDR3: CASSLSSRGYTF; DNA: TGTGCCAGCAGTTTATCCTCCCGGGGCTACACCTTC
J: TRBJ1-5; size: few; D: .; V: TRBV6-1; length: 15; CDR3: CASSEAAGSNQPQHF; DNA: TGTGCCAGCAGTGAAGCAGCGGGTAGCAATCAGCCCCAGCATTTT
J: TRBJ2-3; size: .; D: .; V: TRBV24-1; length: 15; CDR3: CATSDLTGDTDTQYF; DNA: TGTGCCACCAGTGATTTAACGGGGGACACAGATACGCAGTATTTT
J: TRBJ2-3; size: .; D: .; V: TRBV29-1; length: 11; CDR3: CSANGIDTQYF; DNA: TGCAGCGCGAACGGGATTGATACGCAGTATTTT
J: TRBJ2-5; size: .; D: TRBD2; V: TRBV9; length: 13; CDR3: CASSPGGGETQYF; DNA: TGTGCCAGCAGTCCTGGGGGGGGAGAGACCCAGTACTTC
J: TRBJ2-7; size: .; D: .; V: TRBV6-6; length: 15; CDR3: CASSERGLLSYEQYF; DNA: TGTGCCAGCAGCGAAAGGGGCCTTCTTTCCTACGAGCAGTACTTC
J: TRBJ1-1; size: .; D: TRBD1; V: TRBV5-6; length: 18; CDR3: CASSLVGQGAFLNTEAFF; DNA: TGTGCCAGCAGCTTGGTGGGACAGGGGGCTTTTTTGAACACTGAAGCTTTCTTT
J: TRBJ1-1; size: .; D: TRBD1; V: TRBV7-2; length: 14; CDR3: CASSLQGKNTEAFF; DNA: TGTGCCAGCAGCCTACAGGGGAAGAACACTGAAGCTTTCTTT
J: TRBJ2-2; size: few; D: TRBD1; V: TRBV6-4; length: 13; CDR3: CASSRQGHGELFF; DNA: TGTGCCAGCAGTCGACAGGGACACGGGGAGCTGTTTTTT
J: TRBJ2-2; size: .; D: .; V: TRBV5-4; length: 14; CDR3: CASTRDWNTGELFF; DNA: TGTGCCAGCACCAGGGACTGGAACACCGGGGAGCTGTTTTTT
J: TRBJ2-5; size: .; D: .; V: TRBV7-3; length: 15; CDR3: CASSLTPGYQETQYF; DNA: TGTGCCAGCAGCTTAACACCAGGGTACCAAGAGACCCAGTACTTC
J: TRBJ2-7; size: .; D: TRBD2; V: TRBV4-3; length: 16; CDR3: CASSQDAGGPSYEQYF; DNA: TGCGCCAGCAGCCAAGATGCGGGAGGGCCTTCCTACGAGCAGTACTTC
J: TRBJ1-5; size: .; D: .; V: TRBV6-2/TRBV6-3; length: 14; CDR3: CASSYGSSNQPQHF; DNA: TGTGCCAGCAGTTACGGGAGTAGCAATCAGCCCCAGCATTTT
J: TRBJ2-7; size: .; D: .; V: TRBV7-9; length: 12; CDR3: CASSLGTYEQYF; DNA: TGTGCCAGCAGCTTAGGAACTTACGAGCAGTACTTC
J: TRBJ1-4; size: .; D: TRBD1; V: TRBV19; length: 22; CDR3: CASSTPSAGGTIMASTNEKLFF; DNA: TGTGCCAGTAGTACCCCATCAGCAGGGGGAACTATTATGGCCTCAACTAATGAAAAACTGTTTTTT
J: TRBJ2-5; size: .; D: TRBD1; V: TRBV5-5; length: 15; CDR3: CASSLGDSVMETQYF; DNA: TGTGCCAGCAGCTTGGGGGACAGCGTGATGGAGACCCAGTACTTC
J: TRBJ2-1; size: .; D: .; V: TRBV7-2; length: 16; CDR3: CASSLRAGASYNEQFF; DNA: TGTGCCAGCAGCTTAAGGGCGGGCGCCTCCTACAATGAGCAGTTCTTC
J: TRBJ1-5; size: .; D: TRBD1; V: TRBV2; length: 15; CDR3: CASRQTGDSNQPQHF; DNA: TGTGCCAGCAGGCAAACAGGGGATAGCAATCAGCCCCAGCATTTT
J: TRBJ2-2; size: .; D: TRBD2; V: TRBV7-6; length: 16; CDR3: CASSLKGLASTGELFF; DNA: TGTGCCAGCAGCTTAAAGGGACTAGCCTCCACCGGGGAGCTGTTTTTT
J: TRBJ1-5; size: .; D: .; V: TRBV6-5; length: 15; CDR3: CASSYSGLINQPQHF; DNA: TGTGCCAGCAGTTACTCTGGACTGATAAATCAGCCCCAGCATTTT
J: TRBJ2-7; size: .; D: .; V: TRBV12-3/TRBV12-4; length: 13; CDR3: CASSPGTEYEQYF; DNA: TGTGCCAGCAGTCCCGGGACTGAATACGAGCAGTACTTC
J: TRBJ1-3; size: .; D: TRBD1; V: TRBV7-2; length: 15; CDR3: CASSTDRVSGNTIYF; DNA: TGTGCCAGCAGCACAGACAGGGTGAGCGGAAACACCATATATTTT
J: TRBJ2-1; size: .; D: TRBD2; V: TRBV9; length: 16; CDR3: CASSGPGTNSYNEQFF; DNA: TGTGCCAGCAGCGGACCCGGGACTAACTCCTACAATGAGCAGTTCTTC
J: TRBJ2-7; size: .; D: TRBD1; V: TRBV15; length: 15; CDR3: CATSRARDSSTEQYF; DNA: TGTGCCACCAGCAGAGCCCGGGACAGCTCTACCGAGCAGTACTTC
J: TRBJ1-5; size: .; D: .; V: TRBV19; length: 19; CDR3: CASSIGAGRFKYSNQPQHF; DNA: TGTGCCAGTAGTATAGGGGCAGGGCGCTTCAAGTATAGCAATCAGCCCCAGCATTTT
J: TRBJ2-3; size: .; D: .; V: TRBV9; length: 17; CDR3: CASSGGPGGGSTDTQYF; DNA: TGTGCCAGCAGCGGGGGGCCGGGGGGCGGAAGCACAGATACGCAGTATTTT
J: TRBJ2-7; size: .; D: .; V: TRBV11-2; length: 12; CDR3: CASSHGTYEQYF; DNA: TGTGCCAGCAGCCACGGGACCTACGAGCAGTACTTC
J: TRBJ2-7; size: .; D: .; V: TRBV9; length: 14; CDR3: CASSARTESYEQYF; DNA: TGTGCCAGCAGCGCCCGGACAGAAAGCTACGAGCAGTACTTC
J: TRBJ1-1; size: .; D: .; V: TRBV18; length: 14; CDR3: CASSSQQANTEAFF; DNA: TGTGCCAGCTCATCCCAGCAGGCGAACACTGAAGCTTTCTTT
J: TRBJ2-3; size: once; D: TRBD2; V: TRBV5-4; length: 16; CDR3: CASSMIAGESTDTQYF; DNA: TGTGCCAGCAGCATGATAGCGGGAGAGAGCACAGATACGCAGTATTTT
J: TRBJ2-1; size: .; D: TRBD2; V: TRBV9; length: 16; CDR3: CASSVATSSGYNEQFF; DNA: TGTGCCAGCAGCGTAGCTACGTCTAGCGGGTACAATGAGCAGTTCTTC
J: TRBJ1-4; size: .; D: .; V: TRBV4-2; length: 15; CDR3: CASSQVEGGNEKLFF; DNA: TGTGCCAGCAGCCAAGTGGAAGGGGGTAATGAAAAACTGTTTTTT
J: TRBJ2-7; size: .; D: TRBD1; V: TRBV28; length: 14; CDR3: CASSLRGGSYEQYF; DNA: TGTGCCAGCAGTTTAAGAGGGGGCTCTTACGAGCAGTACTTC
J: TRBJ1-5; size: .; D: TRBD1; V: TRBV19; length: 16; CDR3: CASSPAQRTGTQPQHF; DNA: TGTGCCAGTAGTCCCGCCCAAAGGACAGGGACTCAGCCCCAGCATTTT
J: TRBJ1-1; size: .; D: .; V: TRBV9; length: 15; CDR3: CASSVGGTSNTEAFF; DNA: TGTGCCAGCAGCGTAGGGGGGACTTCGAACACTGAAGCTTTCTTT
J: TRBJ2-1; size: .; D: .; V: TRBV5-1; length: 13; CDR3: CASSPDSYNEQFF; DNA: TGCGCCAGCAGTCCCGACAGCTACAATGAGCAGTTCTTC
J: TRBJ2-3; size: once; D: .; V: TRBV7-2; length: 13; CDR3: CASSLLTKDTQYF; DNA: TGTGCCAGCAGCTTACTGACTAAAGATACGCAGTATTTT
J: TRBJ2-7; size: .; D: .; V: TRBV6-5; length: 15; CDR3: CASSYSSGAAYEQYF; DNA: TGTGCCAGCAGTTACTCGAGTGGGGCAGCCTACGAGCAGTACTTC
J: TRBJ1-1; size: .; D: TRBD1; V: TRBV5-5; length: 13; CDR3: CASSFRTGTEAFF; DNA: TGTGCCAGCAGCTTCCGGACAGGGACAGAAGCTTTCTTT
J: TRBJ2-3; size: .; D: TRBD2; V: TRBV6-5; length: 16; CDR3: CASSYSASGGTDTQYF; DNA: TGTGCCAGCAGTTACTCAGCTAGCGGAGGCACAGATACGCAGTATTTT
J: TRBJ1-2; size: .; D: .; V: TRBV10-1; length: 16; CDR3: CASSDSGLSEGYGYTF; DNA: TGCGCCAGCAGTGATTCGGGACTATCGGAGGGCTATGGCTACACCTTC
J: TRBJ1-5; size: .; D: .; V: TRBV21-1; length: 17; CDR3: CASSKVGGEESNQPQHF; DNA: TGTGCCAGCAGCAAAGTTGGGGGGGAAGAGAGCAATCAGCCCCAGCATTTT
J: TRBJ1-6; size: once; D: TRBD1; V: TRBV2; length: 14; CDR3: CASSRDSLNSPLHF; DNA: TGTGCCAGCAGTCGGGACAGTCTTAATTCACCCCTCCACTTT
J: TRBJ1-2; size: .; D: TRBD1; V: TRBV6-4; length: 13; CDR3: CASRDRGSGGYTF; DNA: TGTGCCAGCAGAGACAGGGGGAGCGGTGGCTACACCTTC
J: TRBJ1-2; size: .; D: .; V: TRBV5-4; length: 13; CDR3: CASSLGRGPGYTF; DNA: TGTGCCAGCAGCTTGGGCAGGGGACCTGGCTACACCTTC